The 25 T cell receptor beta chains reported below all come from one sample, sequenced in a study of T cell responses to AZD1222 COVID-19 vaccine. The repertoire was sequenced with immunoSEQ multiplex PCR; TCRdb's copy has only in-frame clones and lacks some. Of roughly 200,000 clones in the sample, just over 90% were seen once. The sequences come from peripheral blood, collected 28 days after the second AZD1222 dose. These receptors came from an adult who received the AZD1222 COVID-19 vaccine.

The J gene is TRBJ2-1, the V gene TRBV3-1 (or the pseudogene TRBV3-2), with 7 bases matching TRBD2. V lost 6 bases, J lost 10 bases, and 6 bases stayed unmatched. Germline assignment: CDR1 LGHDT and CDR2 YNNKEL (reference sequence). The CDR3 spans 12 residues. The CDR3 reads CASSLLAEEQFF. The DNA for the CDR3 is TGTGCCAGCAGTCTCCTAGCGGAAGAGCAGTTCTTC.

V is TRBV6-5 and J is TRBJ1-5, with a possible D match to TRBD1 (5 bases). Trimming pared 7 bases from V and 4 bases from J, leaving 14 bases between. Germline V lookup: CDR1 MNHEY, CDR2 SVGAGI. The CDR3 is 14 residues long. The CDR3 coding sequence is TGTGCCAGCACCCGGGACTCCATAAATCAGCCCCAGCATTTT. Protein: CASTRDSINQPQHF.

The chain carries TRBV5-1 and TRBJ2-2; tentative D call: TRBD2 (5 bases). Trimming left V 0 bases short and J 5 bases short, with 11 bases between. CDR1 SGHRS and CDR2 YFSETQ come from the germline V gene. This CDR3 has 15 residues. CDR3 protein: CASSLDGRTTGELFF. The CDR3 DNA follows: TGCGCCAGCAGCTTGGATGGCAGGACTACCGGGGAGCTGTTTTTT.

The chain is built from TRBV10-2 and TRBJ2-1; D is unclear. This CDR3 has 14 amino acids. The germline V gene has CDR1 WSHSY and CDR2 SAAADI. V was shortened by 4 bases and J by 6 bases, with 13 bases between the two germline ends. CDR3 protein: CASSGFGQVNEQFF. The CDR3 nucleotides are TGCGCCAGCAGTGGATTTGGGCAGGTCAATGAGCAGTTCTTC.

This chain joins TRBV6-5 and TRBJ1-6; 9 bases match TRBD1. CDR1 MNHEY and CDR2 SVGAGI come from the germline V gene. V was clipped by 6 bases and J by 8 bases; unmatched bases: 8. This CDR3 contains 15 residues. As DNA, the CDR3 is TGTGCCAGCAGAATTCGGACAGGGGCGGATTCACCCCTCCACTTT. Protein sequence: CASRIRTGADSPLHF.

The chain couples TRBV5-1 to TRBJ2-7; TRBD2 is a possible D gene (5 bases). Germline CDR1 SGHRS, CDR2 YFSETQ. CDR3 length: 14 amino acids. V was cut by 4 bases and J by 4 bases, with 15 bases left in between. The CDR3 nucleotides are TGCGCCAGCAGCCTGGGCGGGCTGCAATACGAGCAGTACTTC. Translating gives CASSLGGLQYEQYF.

The chain has TRBV19 and TRBJ2-1; D perhaps matches TRBD2 (6 bases). Trimming took off 7 bases at V and 6 bases at J, with 16 bases between the two ends. The germline V gene encodes CDR1 LNHDA and CDR2 SQIVND (reference sequence). CDR3 size: 14 residues. CDR3 sequence (DNA): TGTGCCAGTACCCCCGGGACTTTCCTCAATGAGCAGTTCTTC. Translated: CASTPGTFLNEQFF.

This clone was found a few times. This rearrangement joins TRBV19 to TRBJ1-1; 8 nucleotides align to TRBD1. The CDR3 sequence is 15 residues long. Germline CDR1 reads LNHDA; CDR2 reads SQIVND (reference sequence). The trim removed 10 bases at V and 0 bases at J, leaving 10 bases unmatched. CDR3 in DNA: TGTGCCACCAACCGGCGACAGGGGCTGAACACTGAAGCTTTCTTT. This codes for CATNRRQGLNTEAFF.

On this clone: The junction and the germline gene differ at one end; a read error may be behind it. CDR3 DNA sequence: TGTGCCAGCTCCCCACCGACAGGGGCGAACACTGAAGCTTTCTTT. Protein: CASSPPTGANTEAFF. V gene TRBV18 combines with J gene TRBJ1-1; 8 bases line up with TRBD1. Germline loops: CDR1 KGHSH, CDR2 LQKENI. The CDR3 sequence is 15 residues long.

The gene calls are TRBV7-9 and TRBJ1-3; D is uncertain. The ends were cut back, 5 bases at V and 0 bases at J, with 11 bases in the middle. The CDR3 length is 15 residues. The germline gives CDR1 SEHNR, CDR2 FQNEAQ (reference sequence). The CDR3 loop reads CASSPSQSSGNTIYF. CDR3 nucleotides: TGTGCCAGCAGCCCATCTCAGAGCTCTGGAAACACCATATATTTT.

V gene TRBV4-1 combines with J gene TRBJ2-5, with D perhaps matching TRBD1 or TRBD2 (5 bases each). Trimming took off 1 base at V and 0 bases at J, with 12 bases between the two ends. The V gene's germline CDR1 is MGHRA and CDR2 YSYEKL. The CDR3 consists of 16 residues. The CDR3 nucleotides are TGCGCCAGCAGCCAAGTCCTGGGACGGAACCAAGAGACCCAGTACTTC. This sequence encodes CASSQVLGRNQETQYF.

This chain joins TRBV5-1 and TRBJ2-3; 11 nucleotides match TRBD2. Germline lookup yields CDR1 SGHRS and CDR2 YFSETQ. With V trimmed by 4 bases and J by 5 bases, 3 bases remained unmatched. This CDR3 is 14 amino acids long. For the CDR3, the DNA is TGCGCCAGCAGCCCCGGGACTAGCGGAGATACGCAGTATTTT. Its protein product is CASSPGTSGDTQYF.

V and J are TRBV5-1 and TRBJ1-3, with a tentative D call TRBD1 (5 bases). There are 13 residues in the CDR3. V was cut by 4 bases and J by 10 bases, with 15 bases left in between. Germline V gives CDR1 SGHRS, CDR2 YFSETQ. The CDR3 protein is CASSPGTVETIYF. In DNA, the CDR3 is TGCGCCAGCAGCCCAGGGACCGTTGAGACCATATATTTT.

This clone showed up just once. The gene calls are TRBV19 and TRBJ1-1, with a tentative D call TRBD1 (5 bases). The CDR3 has 14 amino acids. Germline V gene sequence: CDR1 LNHDA, CDR2 SQIVND (reference sequence). The V gene lost 10 bases and the J gene lost 4 bases, with 19 bases spanning the gap. In DNA, the CDR3 is TGTGCCACCTTTAGGTTTGGGGGATTCACTGAAGCTTTCTTT. Encoded protein: CATFRFGGFTEAFF. The full variable domain, its missing parts supplied by reference TRBV19 and TRBJ1-1, is DGGITQSPKYLFRKEGQNVTLSCEQNLNHDAMYWYRQDPGQGLRLIYYSQIVNDFQKGDIAEGYSVSREKKESFPLTVTSAQKNPTAFYLCATFRFGGFTEAFFGQGTRLTVV.

The rearrangement uses TRBV7-9 and TRBJ1-5, with 7 positions matching TRBD1. Germline V gene data show CDR1 as SEHNR and CDR2 as FQNEAQ (reference sequence). Unmatched junction bases numbered 0, after V lost 1 base and J lost 9 bases. This CDR3 is 12 amino acids long. CDR3 nucleotides: TGTGCCAGCAGCTTAGGGACAGGGCCCCAGCATTTT. Its translation: CASSLGTGPQHF.

The chain carries TRBV6-2 or TRBV6-3 and TRBJ1-2; unclear D gene. The CDR3 is 14 residues long. In germline, CDR1 is MNHEY, CDR2 SVGEGT. V dropped 2 bases and J dropped 3 bases, with 10 bases sitting between them. This CDR3 reads CASSYDKPDYGYTF. In nucleotides, the CDR3 is TGTGCCAGCAGTTACGATAAGCCCGACTATGGCTACACCTTC.

The chain uses TRBV25-1 and TRBJ2-2, with TRBD1 matching 10 bases. CDR3 size: 16 residues. Trimming cost V 4 bases and J 3 bases; bases outside gene matches: 5. Germline lookup yields CDR1 MGHDK and CDR2 SYGVNS. The DNA for the CDR3 is TGTGCCAGCAGTGTACTCGGGACAGGGGACACCGGGGAGCTGTTTTTT. It translates to CASSVLGTGDTGELFF. Drawing the rest from reference TRBV25-1 and TRBJ2-2, the complete variable domain is EADIYQTPRYLVIGTGKKITLECSQTMGHDKMYWYQQDPGMELHLIHYSYGVNSTEKGDLSSESTVSRIRTEHFPLTLESARPSHTSQYLCASSVLGTGDTGELFFGEGSRLTVL.

The chain is built from TRBV28 and TRBJ1-1, with D possibly matching TRBD1 (6 bases). The CDR3 totals 16 residues. Trimming took 8 bases from V and 1 from J, leaving 20 bases between them. Germline lookup yields CDR1 MDHEN and CDR2 SYDVKM. The DNA for the CDR3 is TGTGCCAGCGGACGGGCCGCTGCAGGGGAGAACACTGAAGCTTTCTTT. As protein: CASGRAAAGENTEAFF.

The chain links TRBV2 to TRBJ2-1; TRBD2 agrees at 14 bases. The CDR3 has 15 residues. Germline V lookup: CDR1 SNHLY, CDR2 FYNNEI. The ends lost 6 bases at V and 5 bases at J; junction bases unmatched: 3. CDR3: CASRSTSGGDNEQFF. The CDR3 region has the DNA TGTGCCAGCAGGTCGACTAGCGGGGGGGACAATGAGCAGTTCTTC.

The V call is TRBV2, the J call TRBJ2-7; D may be TRBD2 (5 bases). Germline CDR1 is SNHLY and CDR2 is FYNNEI. With 7 bases removed from V and 4 bases from J, the gap between germline ends came to 8 bases. CDR3 length: 11 residues. The CDR3 coding sequence is TGTGCCAGCAAGGGAGAATACGAGCAGTACTTC. This encodes CASKGEYEQYF.

The chain has TRBV5-1 and TRBJ2-7; no firm D call. Germline-derived CDR1 and CDR2 are SGHRS and YFSETQ. The CDR3 is made up of 13 amino acids. Trimming shortened V by 0 bases and J by 2 bases, and 6 bases separated the two germline ends. Here the CDR3 DNA reads TGCGCCAGCAGCTTGGGTAATACCTACGAGCAGTACTTC. This encodes CASSLGNTYEQYF.

The chain combines TRBV4-1 with TRBJ2-3; D remains ambiguous. Trimming took off 0 bases at V and 1 base at J, with 8 bases between the two ends. The CDR3 spans 15 residues. CDR1 is MGHRA, CDR2 YSYEKL, per germline. The CDR3 sequence: CASSQEHPRTDTQYF. CDR3 in DNA: TGCGCCAGCAGCCAAGAACACCCCCGCACAGATACGCAGTATTTT.

This clone was found a few times. This sequence joins TRBV7-8 and TRBJ1-2; D is ambiguous. The V end was cut by 1 base, the J end by 2 bases, with 5 bases between. CDR1 and CDR2 (germline): SGHVS, FQNEAQ. The CDR3 has 13 residues. CDR3 in amino acids: CASSLGDNYGYTF. Written as DNA, the CDR3 is TGTGCCAGCAGCTTAGGTGACAACTATGGCTACACCTTC.

The chain couples TRBV7-2 to TRBJ2-1, with 13 bases aligning to TRBD2. There are 17 residues in the CDR3. Trimming took 4 bases from V and 4 from J; bases not matched to a gene: 7. Germline V lookup: CDR1 SGHTA, CDR2 FQGNSA. The chain's CDR3 is CASSSSGLAGAYNEQFF. The CDR3 nucleotides read TGTGCCAGCAGCTCGTCCGGACTAGCGGGAGCTTACAATGAGCAGTTCTTC.

The V gene is TRBV7-3, the J gene TRBJ2-7; D is tentatively TRBD1 or TRBD2 (5 bases each). V gave up 5 bases and J gave up 6 bases, with 11 bases separating them. Germline V gene sequence: CDR1 SGHTA, CDR2 FQGTGA. The CDR3 is 12 amino acids. CDR3 residues: CASSPEGSEQYF. In DNA, the CDR3 is TGTGCCAGCAGCCCCGAGGGGTCCGAGCAGTACTTC.